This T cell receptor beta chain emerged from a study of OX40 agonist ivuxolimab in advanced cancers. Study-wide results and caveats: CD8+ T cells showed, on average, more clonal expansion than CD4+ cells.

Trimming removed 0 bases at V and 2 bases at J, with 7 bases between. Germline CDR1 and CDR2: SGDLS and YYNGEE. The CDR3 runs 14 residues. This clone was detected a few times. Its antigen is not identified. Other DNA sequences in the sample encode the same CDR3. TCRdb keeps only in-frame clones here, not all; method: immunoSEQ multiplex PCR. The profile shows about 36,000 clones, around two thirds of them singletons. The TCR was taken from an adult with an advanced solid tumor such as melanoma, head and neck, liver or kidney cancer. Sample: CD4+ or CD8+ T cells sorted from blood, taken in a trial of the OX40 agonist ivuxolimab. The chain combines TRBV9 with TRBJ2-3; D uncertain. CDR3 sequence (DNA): TGTGCCAGCAGCGTAGACGGAGTCACAGATACGCAGTATTTT. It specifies CASSVDGVTDTQYF.